Shown below are 17 T cell receptor beta chains from a single sample sequenced in a study of blood T cell repertoires in COVID-19. Sequenced by immunoSEQ multiplex PCR; TCRdb stores in-frame clones only, minus some. Of 270,000 or so clones listed, about 83% were seen once; the top ten hold roughly 9.4%. Sequenced sample: peripheral blood. These TCRs come from a woman between 50 and 59 years old who had recovered from COVID-19.

The chain links TRBV28 to TRBJ1-5; 8 positions match TRBD1. The CDR3 is made up of 13 amino acids. CDR1 and CDR2 (germline): MDHEN, SYDVKM. Trimming at V came to 5 bases and at J to 6 bases, leaving 3 bases not matched to a gene. In DNA, the CDR3 is TGTGCCAGCAGTGGCAGGGGGCCTCAGCCCCAGCATTTT. Protein sequence: CASSGRGPQPQHF.

Ten or more counts support this clone. The CDR3 loop is CASQGVGSPLHF. DNA of the CDR3: TGTGCCTCACAGGGGGTCGGTTCACCCCTCCACTTT. The chain couples TRBV19 to TRBJ1-6; 8 bases are shared with TRBD1. Germline V gives CDR1 LNHDA, CDR2 SQIVND (reference sequence). V lost 11 bases and J lost 9; bases outside the gene matches: 6. This CDR3 contains 12 residues. Based on the CDR3 plus reference TRBV19 and TRBJ1-6, the full variable domain is DGGITQSPKYLFRKEGQNVTLSCEQNLNHDAMYWYRQDPGQGLRLIYYSQIVNDFQKGDIAEGYSVSREKKESFPLTVTSAQKNPTAFYLCASQGVGSPLHFGNGTRLTVT.

Regarding this clone: This specimen includes other DNA sequences encoding the same CDR3. The chain employs TRBV28 and TRBJ2-3; no clear D gene. Trimming pared 5 bases from V and 3 bases from J, leaving 3 bases between. There are 11 residues in the CDR3. From germline, CDR1 is MDHEN and CDR2 SYDVKM. CDR3: CASSLTDTQYF. The CDR3 bases are TGTGCCAGCAGTCTGACAGATACGCAGTATTTT.

Notes on this clone: The sample holds other DNA sequences that translate to the same CDR3. This sequence joins TRBV18 and TRBJ2-7; TRBD1 matches 9 bases. The junction had 6 bases not matched to a gene; V was cut back by 6 bases and J by 3 bases. The CDR3 is 14 residues long. Per the germline V gene, CDR1 is KGHSH and CDR2 is LQKENI. The CDR3 spells CASSPGQGSYEQYF. CDR3 in DNA: TGTGCCAGCTCGCCGGGACAGGGAAGCTACGAGCAGTACTTC.

In its sample, this clone was seen a few times. The CDR3: CASSTTSGRTGELFF. In nucleotides, the CDR3 is TGTGCCAGCAGCACAACTAGCGGGAGGACCGGGGAGCTGTTTTTT. This chain uses TRBV11-2 with TRBJ2-2; TRBD2 aligns across 12 bases. This CDR3 is built from 15 residues. CDR1 and CDR2 from the germline V gene are SGHAT and FQNNGV. Trimming removed 5 bases from V and 5 bases from J; junction bases left unmatched: 3.

The gene calls are TRBV11-2 and TRBJ2-2; 13 bases are shared with TRBD2. CDR3 size: 19 residues. The germline V gene has CDR1 SGHAT and CDR2 FQNNGV. With 5 bases clipped from V and 6 bases from J, the junction kept 15 bases outside the gene matches. The CDR3 DNA reads as TGTGCCAGCAGCCCCATTACTAGCGGGAGGGCCGAATTGCCCGGGGAGCTGTTTTTT. Translated: CASSPITSGRAELPGELFF.

This clone was counted a single time. CDR3 in amino acids: CASSQDGLAGDHTDTQYF. The CDR3 DNA reads as TGTGCCAGCAGCCAAGATGGGCTAGCGGGGGACCACACAGATACGCAGTATTTT. This chain links TRBV3-1 (or the pseudogene TRBV3-2) with TRBJ2-3; 10 bases line up with TRBD2. The CDR3 contains 18 residues. From germline, CDR1 is LGHDT and CDR2 YNNKEL (reference sequence). V was clipped by 0 bases and J by 2 bases; unmatched bases: 8.

V and J are TRBV10-3 and TRBJ2-7, with D tentatively TRBD2 (5 bases). The CDR3 spans 19 residues. V was cut by 4 bases and J by 3 bases, with 28 bases left in between. Looked up from germline, CDR1 is ENHRY and CDR2 is SYGVKD. CDR3 residues: CAISGGKGSASPDLYEQYF. Written as DNA, the CDR3 is TGTGCCATCAGTGGTGGGAAAGGGAGCGCGTCGCCGGACCTCTACGAGCAGTACTTC.

Here the CDR3 DNA reads TGTGCCAGCAGCTTGTTGACAAACTCTGGAAACACCATATATTTT. Amino acids: CASSLLTNSGNTIYF. The chain couples TRBV5-5 to TRBJ1-3; D is undetermined. The germline V and J ends were trimmed by 1 base and 0 bases, with 8 bases remaining between them. From germline, CDR1 is SGHKS and CDR2 YYEKEE (reference sequence). The CDR3 is 15 amino acids.

V usage is TRBV18 and J usage is TRBJ1-1; D might be TRBD1 (6 bases). Germline V lookup: CDR1 KGHSH, CDR2 LQKENI. The CDR3 sequence is 17 residues long. Trimming shortened V by 3 bases and J by 1 base, and 18 bases separated the two germline ends. The CDR3 nucleotides read TGTGCCAGCTCACCGGCAGGGGTTCTCATACCGAACACTGAAGCTTTCTTT. Protein: CASSPAGVLIPNTEAFF.

This clone was detected once. The chain carries TRBV5-5 and TRBJ1-1, with 8 bases fitting TRBD1. V was clipped by 4 bases and J by 7 bases; unmatched bases: 6. CDR1 is SGHKS, CDR2 YYEKEE, per germline (reference sequence). The CDR3 runs 13 residues. The CDR3 nucleotides are TGTGCCAGCAGCCACCCCGGGACAGGTGAAGCTTTCTTT. Translating gives CASSHPGTGEAFF.

The chain joins TRBV7-2 to TRBJ2-3; 7 bases map to TRBD1. Germline V gene data show CDR1 as SGHTA and CDR2 as FQGNSA. J was trimmed by 2 bases and V by 3 bases; bases with no gene match: 11. This CDR3 is 17 amino acids long. Here the CDR3 DNA reads TGTGCCAGCAGCTTCCCGCCCGGGACAGCCGACACAGATACGCAGTATTTT. This translates into CASSFPPGTADTDTQYF.

The rearrangement links TRBV7-9 to TRBJ2-7; D is ambiguous. The CDR3 length is 17 residues. Trimming took off 3 bases at V and 0 bases at J, with 18 bases between the two ends. Germline loops: CDR1 SEHNR, CDR2 FQNEAQ (reference sequence). The CDR3 DNA is TGTGCCAGCAGCTTGGGCTCGCAGAGTACTTTCTCCTACGAGCAGTACTTC. It codes for CASSLGSQSTFSYEQYF.

The chain has TRBV9 and TRBJ2-1; unclear D gene. The CDR3 totals 11 residues. V was cut by 3 bases and J by 8 bases, with 6 bases left in between. Germline V gives CDR1 SGDLS, CDR2 YYNGEE. The CDR3 spells CASSDSYEQFF. The CDR3 nucleotides read TGTGCCAGCAGCGACTCCTATGAGCAGTTCTTC. Full variable domain (rest looked up from reference TRBV9 and TRBJ2-1): DSGVTQTPKHLITATGQRVTLRCSPRSGDLSVYWYQQSLDQGLQFLIQYYNGEERAKGNILERFSAQQFPDLHSELNLSSLELGDSALYFCASSDSYEQFFGPGTRLTVL.

The chain joins TRBV11-2 to TRBJ2-7; 10 bases line up with TRBD1. The CDR3 is 15 amino acids. CDR1 and CDR2 from the germline V gene are SGHAT and FQNNGV. V dropped 5 bases and J dropped 3; count of bases not matched to a gene: 7. This chain's CDR3 is CASSPSGTGVYEQYF. The CDR3 coding sequence is TGTGCCAGCAGCCCTTCCGGGACAGGGGTCTACGAGCAGTACTTC.

The rearrangement joins TRBV27 to TRBJ2-4, with D possibly TRBD1 on 5 matching bases. Germline V CDR1 and CDR2: MNHEY, SMNVEV (reference sequence). The length of the CDR3 is 16 residues. Trimming left V 5 bases short and J 0 bases short, with 14 bases between. Written as DNA, the CDR3 is TGTGCCAGCAGTCCGGACACAGGCCTAGCCAAAAACATTCAGTACTTC. As protein: CASSPDTGLAKNIQYF.

This sequence joins TRBV10-2 and TRBJ2-4; D gene unclear. The germline V gene has CDR1 WSHSY and CDR2 SAAADI. The V end was cut by 6 bases, the J end by 7 bases, with 19 bases between. The CDR3 is made up of 15 amino acids. Written as DNA, the CDR3 is TGCGCCAGCAGCCCCCCGCTCGAGAATAGCAACATTCAGTACTTC. This encodes CASSPPLENSNIQYF.